The 10 T cell receptor beta chains given below trace back to one sample, sequenced in a study of shared clonotypes between healthy human individuals. Sequencing was performed with immunoSEQ multiplex PCR; in TCRdb, only in-frame clones are kept and a portion is missing. The sample carries approximately 1.4 million clones, 95% to 99% recorded once. Sequencing input: naive CD4+ T cells sorted from blood. As to subset: CD45RA+ positively selected. The receptor source for this set is a man aged 30 to 45 in good health.

This chain connects TRBV5-6 to TRBJ2-1; D possibly corresponds to TRBD1 (6 bases). Germline V gene data show CDR1 as SGHDT and CDR2 as YYEEEE. This CDR3 contains 14 residues. V lost 1 base to trimming and J lost 8 bases, with 13 bases between them. CDR3 bases: TGTGCCAGCAGCTTGCAGGGGTGGTTCGATGAGCAGTTCTTC. This encodes CASSLQGWFDEQFF.

The chain recombines TRBV29-1 with TRBJ2-5, with unresolved D. The germline V gene encodes CDR1 SQVTM and CDR2 ANQGSEA. V dropped 2 bases and J dropped 5 bases, with 9 bases sitting between them. The CDR3 is made up of 12 amino acids. The CDR3 DNA is TGCAGCGTTGAACCTACATCGGAGACCCAGTACTTC. Amino acid sequence: CSVEPTSETQYF.

This clone was picked up one time. The rearrangement uses TRBV27 and TRBJ2-7; 10 bases map to TRBD1. The ends lost 5 bases at V and 3 bases at J; junction bases unmatched: 7. The germline CDR1 and CDR2 sequences are MNHEY and SMNVEV (reference sequence). The CDR3 runs to 15 residues. CDR3 DNA sequence: TGTGCCAGCAGTACTATACGGGACAGGGGCTACGAGCAGTACTTC. Protein sequence: CASSTIRDRGYEQYF.

This clone was observed a single time. The gene calls are TRBV5-1 and TRBJ2-2, with no clear D. CDR3 length: 13 amino acids. CDR1 SGHRS and CDR2 YFSETQ come from the germline V gene. The V end lost 1 base, the J end lost 4 bases, and 5 bases lay between the germline ends. CDR3 sequence: CASSLSSTGELFF. The CDR3 bases are TGCGCCAGCAGCTTGAGCTCCACCGGGGAGCTGTTTTTT.

This chain uses TRBV2 with TRBJ2-1, with TRBD2 matching 9 bases. The length of the CDR3 is 16 residues. V trimming: 5 bases; J trimming: 1 base; junction bases outside the gene matches: 6. The germline V gene encodes CDR1 SNHLY and CDR2 FYNNEI. In DNA form, the CDR3 reads TGTGCCAGCAGTCCCACTAGCGGGCGATCCTACAATGAGCAGTTCTTC. Amino acid sequence: CASSPTSGRSYNEQFF. The full variable domain, rest sourced from reference TRBV2 and TRBJ2-1, is EPEVTQTPSHQVTQMGQEVILRCVPISNHLYFYWYRQILGQKVEFLVSFYNNEISEKSEIFDDQFSVERPDGSNFTLKIRSTKLEDSAMYFCASSPTSGRSYNEQFFGPGTRLTVL.

This chain links TRBV11-2 with TRBJ1-2; D unresolved. Germline CDR1 SGHAT, CDR2 FQNNGV. The CDR3 covers 15 residues. V was trimmed by 5 bases and J by 0 bases, leaving 13 bases between them. The CDR3 sequence: CASSLTGLANYGYTF. CDR3 DNA sequence: TGTGCCAGCAGCCTCACGGGGTTAGCTAACTATGGCTACACCTTC.

For this clone: Other DNA sequences in this sample translate to the same CDR3. The chain joins TRBV6-5 to TRBJ2-7; 7 positions agree with TRBD1. V shed 5 bases and J 0 bases; nucleotides not matched to a gene: 1. The germline CDR1 and CDR2 sequences are MNHEY and SVGAGI. CDR3 length: 13 amino acids. CDR3 amino acids: CASSRQGSYEQYF. The CDR3 DNA reads TGTGCCAGCAGTCGACAGGGCTCCTACGAGCAGTACTTC.

The V and J genes are TRBV28 and TRBJ1-1, with D perhaps TRBD1 (6 bases). The germline CDR1 and CDR2 sequences are MDHEN and SYDVKM. Trimming removed 3 bases at V and 3 bases at J, with 14 bases between. CDR3 length: 15 amino acids. The CDR3: CASSFTQGWYTEAFF. CDR3 DNA sequence: TGTGCCAGCAGTTTTACACAGGGATGGTACACTGAAGCTTTCTTT.

J is TRBJ2-5 and V is TRBV18; 8 bases are a match to TRBD2. The CDR3 runs to 16 residues. CDR1 and CDR2 from the germline V gene are KGHSH and LQKENI. With V trimmed by 6 bases and J by 4 bases, 13 bases remained unmatched. The CDR3 reads CASSSQQSAGGETQYF. The CDR3 DNA follows: TGTGCCAGCTCGTCCCAGCAATCCGCGGGAGGAGAGACCCAGTACTTC.

The chain uses TRBV14 and TRBJ2-1; possibly TRBD1 for D (5 bases). V lost 3 bases, J lost 5 bases, and 20 bases lay in between. The V gene's germline CDR1 is SGHDN and CDR2 FVKESK. The CDR3 extends over 17 amino acids. CDR3 in amino acids: CASSHMPGSRQNNEQFF. The CDR3 bases are TGTGCCAGCAGCCATATGCCTGGGTCGCGACAGAACAATGAGCAGTTCTTC.